Below are 32 T cell receptor beta chains sequenced from a single sample in a study of cytomegalovirus exposure and HLA in healthy donors. Use of 60 Vbeta and 13 Jbeta primers characterized the PCR. Profiled with immunoSEQ multiplex PCR; TCRdb holds only in-frame clones, not every one. The repertoire holds over 70,000 clones, about 80% seen once, with 32% in the top ten. The sample was PBMCs. Source of these receptors: a man aged 50-60 years in good health and CMV-seropositive.

The rearrangement links TRBV30 to TRBJ2-4, with a tentative D call TRBD2 (7 bases). Trimming removed 5 bases at V and 5 bases at J, with 13 bases between. The CDR3 is 13 amino acids. Germline V gene lookup returns CDR1 GTSNPN and CDR2 SVGIG (reference sequence). CDR3 sequence (DNA): TGTGCCTGGGCCTCGGGGGGCGAAAACATTCAGTACTTC. Its translation is CAWASGGENIQYF.

The chain joins TRBV7-8 to TRBJ1-5; D is perhaps TRBD1 (5 bases). The CDR3 spans 18 residues. The germline CDR1 and CDR2 sequences are SGHVS and FQNEAQ. V lost 3 bases and J 0 bases, leaving 18 bases between the germline ends. The CDR3 sequence: CASSFPRDRRDSNQPQHF. CDR3 nucleotide sequence: TGTGCCAGCAGCTTCCCGCGGGACCGAAGGGATAGCAATCAGCCCCAGCATTTT.

This chain links TRBV6-1 with TRBJ2-2; D uncertain. CDR1 and CDR2 from the germline V gene are MNHNS and SASEGT. Trimming left V 6 bases short and J 3 bases short, with 11 bases between. The CDR3 totals 14 residues. CDR3 in amino acids: CASRSYRDTGELFF. The DNA of the CDR3 is TGTGCCAGCAGGAGTTACCGGGACACCGGGGAGCTGTTTTTT.

J is TRBJ2-1 and V is TRBV5-4; D gene uncertain. Trimming left V 0 bases short and J 5 bases short, with 6 bases between. Germline V gene lookup returns CDR1 SGHNT and CDR2 YYREEE (reference sequence). CDR3 size: 13 residues. CDR3: CASSLVGNNEQFF. CDR3 nucleotides: TGTGCCAGCAGCTTGGTGGGCAACAATGAGCAGTTCTTC.

The chain has TRBV11-2 and TRBJ2-7; 8 bases are a match to TRBD1. Germline V gene lookup returns CDR1 SGHAT and CDR2 FQNNGV. Trimming cost V 5 bases and J 4 bases; bases outside gene matches: 10. CDR3 length: 15 amino acids. CDR3 in amino acids: CASSPLTGGPYEQYF. CDR3 bases: TGTGCCAGCAGCCCACTAACAGGGGGGCCTTACGAGCAGTACTTC.

The count of this clone is one. The rearrangement uses TRBV18 and TRBJ1-2; D gene unclear. Trimming removed 3 bases at V and 0 bases at J, with 17 bases between. Per the germline V gene, CDR1 is KGHSH and CDR2 is LQKENI. This CDR3 comprises 17 residues. CDR3 residues: CASSPTLDSVSNYGYTF. In nucleotides, the CDR3 is TGTGCCAGCTCACCCACCTTGGACTCGGTGTCTAACTATGGCTACACCTTC.

A note on this clone: At one of its ends the junction is not consistent with the germline gene, which may arise from a read error. The chain recombines TRBV7-9 with TRBJ2-6; 9 nucleotides agree with TRBD1. This CDR3 comprises 18 residues. CDR1 and CDR2 from the germline V gene are SEHNR and FQNEAQ (reference sequence). CDR3 sequence: CASSPLTGQGAGANGLTF. For the CDR3, the DNA is TGTGCCAGCAGCCCCCTAACGGGACAGGGAGCTGGGGCCAACGGCCTGACTTTC.

This sequence joins TRBV6-5 and TRBJ1-1, with D unclear. The CDR3 covers 15 residues. V dropped 2 bases and J dropped 8 bases, with 18 bases sitting between them. Germline loops: CDR1 MNHEY, CDR2 SVGAGI. CDR3 amino acids: CASSYGSGTAEEAFF. The CDR3, as DNA: TGTGCCAGCAGTTACGGGTCAGGAACGGCAGAAGAAGCTTTCTTT.

The chain has TRBV15 and TRBJ1-5; no clear D gene. The germline V and J ends were trimmed by 1 base and 4 bases, with 11 bases remaining between them. Germline CDR1 reads LNHNV; CDR2 reads YYDKDF (reference sequence). The CDR3 is 15 amino acids. DNA of the CDR3: TGTGCCACCAGCAGAGGGTTACAGCCTAATCAGCCCCAGCATTTT. Translation: CATSRGLQPNQPQHF. The variable domain in full, completed from reference TRBV15 and TRBJ1-5, reads DAMVIQNPRYQVTQFGKPVTLSCSQTLNHNVMYWYQQKSSQAPKLLFHYYDKDFNNEADTPDNFQSRRPNTSFCFLDIRSPGLGDTAMYLCATSRGLQPNQPQHFGDGTRLSIL.

The J gene is TRBJ1-3, the V gene TRBV18, with D perhaps matching TRBD1 (6 bases). CDR3 length equals 16 residues. Germline CDR1 and CDR2: KGHSH and LQKENI. The V end was cut by 6 bases, the J end by 0 bases, with 15 bases between. The CDR3, as DNA: TGTGCCAGCTCGCCTAGAACAGGGTACTCTGGAAACACCATATATTTT. Its protein is CASSPRTGYSGNTIYF.

The chain recombines TRBV30 with TRBJ2-3, with TRBD2 identical over 13 bases. This CDR3 comprises 18 residues. Trimming removed 0 bases from V and 0 bases from J; junction bases left unmatched: 6. Germline lookup yields CDR1 GTSNPN and CDR2 SVGIG (reference sequence). The chain's CDR3 is CAWSVAGLAGTSTDTQYF. CDR3 DNA: TGTGCCTGGAGTGTCGCGGGACTAGCGGGAACTAGCACAGATACGCAGTATTTT.

V usage is TRBV7-9 and J usage is TRBJ2-1; TRBD2 is a possible D gene (5 bases). This CDR3 has 16 residues. CDR1 is SEHNR, CDR2 FQNEAQ, per germline (reference sequence). The V and J ends lost 4 bases and 8 bases respectively, with 21 bases between them. The CDR3 region has the DNA TGTGCCAGCAGCTACACCCAGAGGGCAGTAAGGGATGAGCAGTTCTTC. Translating gives CASSYTQRAVRDEQFF.

V is TRBV7-2 and J is TRBJ2-2; TRBD2 agrees at 12 bases. Germline lookup yields CDR1 SGHTA and CDR2 FQGNSA. V gave up 5 bases and J gave up 5 bases; unmatched junction bases: 3. The CDR3 loop spans 15 amino acids. The CDR3 here is CASSLGLAGTGELFF. CDR3 nucleotide sequence: TGTGCCAGCAGCCTTGGACTAGCGGGGACCGGGGAGCTGTTTTTT.

The chain carries TRBV7-2 and TRBJ2-3, with D possibly being TRBD2 (5 bases). The CDR3 consists of 15 residues. V lost 2 bases and J lost 2, with 11 bases in between. The germline V gene encodes CDR1 SGHTA and CDR2 FQGNSA. CDR3: CASSLRTGDTDTQYF. CDR3 in DNA: TGTGCCAGCAGCTTAAGGACCGGGGACACAGATACGCAGTATTTT.

The V call is TRBV30, the J call TRBJ2-1; D might be TRBD2 (6 bases). This CDR3 is 11 amino acids long. Germline V gene lookup returns CDR1 GTSNPN and CDR2 SVGIG (reference sequence). The V end was cut by 2 bases, the J end by 9 bases, with 8 bases between. DNA for the CDR3: TGTGCCTGGAGTTCCGGGAGTGAGCAGTTCTTC. Its protein product is CAWSSGSEQFF.

The V call is TRBV11-3, the J call TRBJ2-5; TRBD2 aligns across 8 bases. The CDR3 sequence is 17 residues long. The germline gives CDR1 SGHNT, CDR2 YENEEA. V was clipped by 5 bases and J by 3 bases; unmatched bases: 14. DNA for the CDR3: TGTGCCAGCAGCCCCGGGCTAGCGGGTTCTTGGGAAGAGACCCAGTACTTC. Translation: CASSPGLAGSWEETQYF.

This clone has a single count. This chain uses TRBV7-2 with TRBJ1-1; 10 bases are a match to TRBD1. The CDR3 has 17 residues. Germline values: CDR1 SGHTA, CDR2 FQGNSA. The J segment lost 3 bases and the V segment lost 2 bases, leaving 9 bases of the junction unmatched. CDR3 DNA sequence: TGTGCCAGCAGCTTAAGGGGACAGGGGTTGGGATACACTGAAGCTTTCTTT. It encodes CASSLRGQGLGYTEAFF.

This clone has only a few counts. This chain connects TRBV10-3 to TRBJ1-1; a possible D gene is TRBD1 (5 bases). There are 13 residues in the CDR3. The V end lost 4 bases, the J end lost 11 bases, and 17 bases lay between the germline ends. CDR1 is ENHRY, CDR2 SYGVKD, per germline. The CDR3 nucleotides read TGTGCCATCAGTGCTGGGGCCCGGTTGGGGGCTTTCTTT. Translation: CAISAGARLGAFF.

The chain couples TRBV4-2 to TRBJ2-1; TRBD1 matches at 10 bases. The CDR3 covers 16 residues. V lost 4 bases, J lost 10 bases, and 13 bases stayed unmatched. Germline CDR1 reads LGHNA; CDR2 reads YNFKEQ. The CDR3 nucleotides are TGTGCCAGCAGCCCTCCTCCGGGACAGGGGTCAGTAGAGCAGTTCTTC. This gives the protein CASSPPPGQGSVEQFF.

The rearrangement links TRBV7-2 to TRBJ1-2; D call uncertain. With 5 bases removed from V and 1 base from J, the gap between germline ends came to 11 bases. Germline V gene sequence: CDR1 SGHTA, CDR2 FQGNSA. The CDR3 runs to 14 residues. The CDR3 spells CASSTSNNNYGYTF. The CDR3 DNA reads as TGTGCCAGCAGCACCTCAAACAATAACTATGGCTACACCTTC. The full variable domain, completed using reference TRBV7-2 and TRBJ1-2, is GAGVSQSPSNKVTEKGKDVELRCDPISGHTALYWYRQSLGQGLEFLIYFQGNSAPDKSGLPSDRFSAERTGGSVSTLTIQRTQQEDSAVYLCASSTSNNNYGYTFGSGTRLTVV.

This clone was picked up a small number of times. The CDR3 loop reads CASSSANPLAGGGHEQYF. The CDR3 DNA reads TGTGCCAGCAGCTCAGCAAACCCTCTAGCGGGAGGGGGCCACGAGCAGTACTTC. The chain couples TRBV7-6 to TRBJ2-7, with TRBD2 matching over 12 bases. In germline, CDR1 is SGHVS, CDR2 FNYEAQ. The CDR3 covers 18 residues. V trimming: 4 bases; J trimming: 5 bases; junction bases outside the gene matches: 15.

V is TRBV18 and J is TRBJ2-7, with 7 bases matching TRBD1. CDR1 is KGHSH and CDR2 is LQKENI in the germline V gene. The CDR3 totals 14 residues. V was clipped by 4 bases and J by 0 bases; unmatched bases: 3. CDR3 sequence: CASSRGTDSYEQYF. CDR3 in DNA: TGTGCCAGCTCACGTGGGACAGACTCCTACGAGCAGTACTTC.

The chain links TRBV19 to TRBJ1-3; 7 positions match TRBD1. The CDR3 is 18 amino acids. Germline CDR1 and CDR2: LNHDA and SQIVND (reference sequence). V lost 3 bases and J lost 0; bases outside the gene matches: 11. This chain's CDR3 is CASSIWDSLLYSGNTIYF. The CDR3 DNA follows: TGTGCCAGTAGTATCTGGGACAGCTTGCTTTACTCTGGAAACACCATATATTTT.

This clone was counted a few times. The chain carries TRBV5-4 and TRBJ2-2, with D hard to call. The CDR3 has 12 amino acids. Trimming shortened V by 0 bases and J by 8 bases, and 5 bases separated the two germline ends. The germline V gene has CDR1 SGHNT and CDR2 YYREEE (reference sequence). CDR3 in amino acids: CASSLALGELFF. In DNA form, the CDR3 reads TGTGCCAGCAGCTTGGCCTTAGGGGAGCTGTTTTTT. The full variable domain, in which reference TRBV5-4 and TRBJ2-2 provide the parts outside the CDR3, is ETGVTQSPTHLIKTRGQQVTLRCSSQSGHNTVSWYQQALGQGPQFIFQYYREEENGRGNFPPRFSGLQFPNYSSELNVNALELDDSALYLCASSLALGELFFGEGSRLTVL.

Points on this clone: One end of the junction fails to match germline, which may point to a read error. This chain connects TRBV7-7 to TRBJ2-1; 8 bases map to TRBD1. The CDR3 consists of 14 residues. In germline, CDR1 is SSHAT, CDR2 FNYEAQ (reference sequence). CDR3 nucleotide sequence: TGTGCTAGCAGCTTAGGGGACAGGAACAATGAGCAGTTCTTC. This gives the protein CASSLGDRNNEQFF. The full variable domain, rest sourced from reference TRBV7-7 and TRBJ2-1, is GAGVSQSPRYKVTKRGQDVTLRCDPISSHATLYWYQQALGQGPEFLTYFNYEAQPDKSGLPSDRFSAERPEGSISTLTIQRTEQRDSAMYRCASSLGDRNNEQFFGPGTRLTVL.

In the case of this clone: Different DNA sequences within this sample yield the same CDR3. V usage is TRBV7-2 and J usage is TRBJ1-3; a weak D match, TRBD1 (6 bases). This CDR3 is 15 amino acids long. The germline V gene encodes CDR1 SGHTA and CDR2 FQGNSA. The germline V and J ends were trimmed by 5 bases and 0 bases, with 11 bases remaining between them. Here the CDR3 reads CASSPDRYSGNTIYF. The CDR3, as DNA: TGTGCCAGCAGCCCGGACAGATACTCTGGAAACACCATATATTTT. Filled out from reference TRBV7-2 and TRBJ1-3, the complete variable domain reads GAGVSQSPSNKVTEKGKDVELRCDPISGHTALYWYRQSLGQGLEFLIYFQGNSAPDKSGLPSDRFSAERTGGSVSTLTIQRTQQEDSAVYLCASSPDRYSGNTIYFGEGSWLTVV.

This chain uses TRBV9 with TRBJ2-7; TRBD1 might be the D (5 bases). CDR3 size: 15 residues. The germline V gene encodes CDR1 SGDLS and CDR2 YYNGEE. Trimming cost V 0 bases and J 6 bases, with 16 bases left between them. CDR3 loop: CASSVGEGALGEQYF. The CDR3 bases are TGTGCCAGCAGCGTAGGGGAAGGGGCCCTCGGCGAGCAGTACTTC.

The gene calls are TRBV10-3 and TRBJ2-7, with unresolved D. The CDR3 has 13 residues. CDR1 is ENHRY, CDR2 SYGVKD, per germline. V was trimmed by 4 bases and J by 5 bases, leaving 12 bases between them. CDR3 nucleotides: TGTGCCATCAGTGTGAAAGGCGGAGACGAGCAGTACTTC. Translation: CAISVKGGDEQYF.

CDR3 in amino acids: CASSPLPSGSGIQYF. CDR3 sequence (DNA): TGTGCCAGCAGCCCACTTCCGAGCGGGAGTGGCATTCAGTACTTC. The rearrangement links TRBV7-6 to TRBJ2-4; 8 bases agree with TRBD2. Germline V gene sequence: CDR1 SGHVS, CDR2 FNYEAQ. Germline trimming cut 5 bases from V and 9 bases from J; bases unmatched to any gene: 12. The CDR3 is 15 residues long.

The V gene is TRBV12-5, the J gene TRBJ2-3; 9 bases fit TRBD2. The V gene's germline CDR1 is LGHNT and CDR2 FRNRAP. V was pared by 6 bases and J by 6 bases, with 4 bases of the junction left unmatched. CDR3 size: 13 residues. CDR3 coding DNA: TGTGCTAGTGGGCCCGGACTAGCGGATACGCAGTATTTT. This gives the protein CASGPGLADTQYF.

The rearrangement uses TRBV6-4 and TRBJ1-5; D is possibly TRBD1 (6 bases). The CDR3 runs to 14 residues. CDR1 and CDR2 (germline): MRHNA, SNTAGT. Deletions cut 7 bases from V and 6 bases from J, with 16 bases between. CDR3 in amino acids: CASIRGGAVQPQHF. Here the CDR3 DNA reads TGTGCCAGCATACGGGGGGGGGCAGTTCAGCCCCAGCATTTT.

The chain couples TRBV7-2 to TRBJ2-7; D is perhaps TRBD2 (6 bases). Germline V lookup: CDR1 SGHTA, CDR2 FQGNSA. Trimming took off 4 bases at V and 1 base at J, with 20 bases between the two ends. The CDR3 totals 17 residues. CDR3 in amino acids: CASSYRSGAEGSYEQYF. The CDR3 DNA reads TGTGCCAGCAGCTACCGATCGGGAGCGGAGGGGTCCTACGAGCAGTACTTC.